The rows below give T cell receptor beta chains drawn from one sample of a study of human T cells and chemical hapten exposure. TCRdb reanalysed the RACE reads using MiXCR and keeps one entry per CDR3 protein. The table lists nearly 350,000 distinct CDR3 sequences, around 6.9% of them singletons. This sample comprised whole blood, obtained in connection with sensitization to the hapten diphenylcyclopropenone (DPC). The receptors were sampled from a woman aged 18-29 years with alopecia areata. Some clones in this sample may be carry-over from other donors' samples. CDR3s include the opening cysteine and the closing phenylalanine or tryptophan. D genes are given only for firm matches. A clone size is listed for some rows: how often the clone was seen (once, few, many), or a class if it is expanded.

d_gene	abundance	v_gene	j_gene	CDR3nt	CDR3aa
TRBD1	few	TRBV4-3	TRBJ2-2	TGCGCCAGCAGCCAAGAACAAGACAGGGCCACCGGGGAGCTGTTTTTT	CASSQEQDRATGELFF
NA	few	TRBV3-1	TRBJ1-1	TGTGCCAGCAGCCAAGTGGCTACCTTTGATCTTCAATTCGCTTTCTTT	CASSQVATFDLQFAFF
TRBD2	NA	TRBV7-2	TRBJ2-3	TGTGCCAGCAGCTTGGGTTCTTCGGGGACTAGCGGGGCAGATACGCAGTATTTT	CASSLGSSGTSGADTQYF
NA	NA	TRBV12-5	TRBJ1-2	TGTGCTAGTGTTTCCCAGGGAGGAGCCTCGAACTATGGCTACACCTTC	CASVSQGGASNYGYTF
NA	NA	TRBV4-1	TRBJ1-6	TGCGCCAGCAGCCATCTTGGGGGACAAACCTATAATTCACCCCTCCACTTT	CASSHLGGQTYNSPLHF
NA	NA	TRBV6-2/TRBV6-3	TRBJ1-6	TGTGCCAGCAGCGGGTTCGGTTCGATTTCACCCCTCCACTTT	CASSGFGSISPLHF
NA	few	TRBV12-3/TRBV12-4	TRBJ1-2	TGTGCCAGCACCCAACAGACCCCTGGCTATGGCTACACCTTC	CASTQQTPGYGYTF
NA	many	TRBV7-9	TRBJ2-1	TGTGCCAGCAGCCTTCCCCTCGCAATGAGGCCCAGCAATGAGCAGTTCTTC	CASSLPLAMRPSNEQFF
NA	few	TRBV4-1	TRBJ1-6	TGCGCCAGCAGCCAAGATCGGGAAACACCCCTCCACTTT	CASSQDRETPLHF
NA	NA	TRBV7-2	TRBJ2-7	TGTGCCAGCAGCTTAGATTACGACAGGCCCACCGAGCAGTACTTC	CASSLDYDRPTEQYF
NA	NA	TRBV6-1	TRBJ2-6	TGTGCCAGTAGGGGGAAACAGTCTGGGGCCAACGTCCTGACTTTC	CASRGKQSGANVLTF
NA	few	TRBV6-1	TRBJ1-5	TGTGCCAGCAGTGTGGACAGCCACAATCAGCCCCAGCATTTT	CASSVDSHNQPQHF
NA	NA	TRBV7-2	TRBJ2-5	TGTGCCAGCAGCTTAGGAAGCGCACAAGAGACCCAGTACTTC	CASSLGSAQETQYF
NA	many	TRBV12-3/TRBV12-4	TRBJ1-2	TGTGCCAGCAGTTTTCGGGGGGCTGATGGCTACACCTTC	CASSFRGADGYTF
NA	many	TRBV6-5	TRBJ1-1	TGTGCCAGCAGTTACCACGGGGTCACTGAAGCTTTCTTT	CASSYHGVTEAFF
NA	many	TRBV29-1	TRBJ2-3	TGCAGCGTTGTGGCGGGGTTGACTAGCACAGATACGCAGTATTTT	CSVVAGLTSTDTQYF
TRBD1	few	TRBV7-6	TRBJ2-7	TGTGCCAGCAGCTTTAGACAGGGGGCGGACGAGCAGTACTTC	CASSFRQGADEQYF
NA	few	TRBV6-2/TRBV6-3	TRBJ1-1	TGTGCCAGCAAGAAATCCGGGACTGATGAAGCTTTCTTT	CASKKSGTDEAFF
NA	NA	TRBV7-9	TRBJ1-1	TGTTCCAGCAGCCTTACAGGAATGAACACTGAAGCTTTCTTT	CSSSLTGMNTEAFF
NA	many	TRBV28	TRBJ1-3	TGTGCCAGCAAGTTTCGCCATGGCACCATATATTTT	CASKFRHGTIYF
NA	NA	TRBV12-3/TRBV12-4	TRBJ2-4	TGTGCCAGCAGCTTCGTTCCCGAGGGGGTCAAAAACATTCAGTACTTC	CASSFVPEGVKNIQYF
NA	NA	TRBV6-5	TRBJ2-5	TGTGCCAGCAGTTACTCGATATACAGGACCCTGGGAGAGACCCAGTACTTC	CASSYSIYRTLGETQYF
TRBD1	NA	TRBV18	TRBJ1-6	TGTGCCAGCTCATCGACCGGGACAGGGGGCATCGCCTCACCCCTCCACTTT	CASSSTGTGGIASPLHF
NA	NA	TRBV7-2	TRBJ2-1	TGTGCCAGCAGCTTAGGAGGGAACTATGAGCAGTTCTTC	CASSLGGNYEQFF
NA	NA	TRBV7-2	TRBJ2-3	TGTGCCAGCAGCTTAGCGGGGGGGCGATTTACGCAGTATTTT	CASSLAGGRFTQYF
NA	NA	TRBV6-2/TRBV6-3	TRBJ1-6	TGTGCCAGCAGTTCGACACGGGGACGCTCACCCCTCCACTTT	CASSSTRGRSPLHF
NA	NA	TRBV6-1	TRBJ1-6	TGTGCCAGCCCCTCGGGGACCTCGGCCCCAAATTCACCCCTCCACTTT	CASPSGTSAPNSPLHF
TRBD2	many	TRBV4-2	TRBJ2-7	TGTGCCAGCAGCAGAGAGCGGGGGAGCTCCTACGAGCAGTACTTC	CASSRERGSSYEQYF
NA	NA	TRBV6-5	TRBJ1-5	TGTGCCAGCAGTGTCAACAGGGAGAATCAGCCCCAGCATTTT	CASSVNRENQPQHF
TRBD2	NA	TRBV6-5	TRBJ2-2	TGTGCCAGCAGTTATGGTCTAGCGGGGGCCATCACCGGGGAGCTGTTTTTT	CASSYGLAGAITGELFF
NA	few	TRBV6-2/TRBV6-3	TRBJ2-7	TGTGCCAGCATTGACGGGACAAATTACGAGCAGTACTTC	CASIDGTNYEQYF
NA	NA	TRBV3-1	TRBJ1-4	TGTGCCAGCAGCCAAGATCTAAGAACGTCCACGATTTTT	CASSQDLRTSTIF
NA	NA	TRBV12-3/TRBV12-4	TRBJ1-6	TGTGCCAGCAGCCGCGGACGGGAGAATTCACCCCTCCACTTT	CASSRGRENSPLHF